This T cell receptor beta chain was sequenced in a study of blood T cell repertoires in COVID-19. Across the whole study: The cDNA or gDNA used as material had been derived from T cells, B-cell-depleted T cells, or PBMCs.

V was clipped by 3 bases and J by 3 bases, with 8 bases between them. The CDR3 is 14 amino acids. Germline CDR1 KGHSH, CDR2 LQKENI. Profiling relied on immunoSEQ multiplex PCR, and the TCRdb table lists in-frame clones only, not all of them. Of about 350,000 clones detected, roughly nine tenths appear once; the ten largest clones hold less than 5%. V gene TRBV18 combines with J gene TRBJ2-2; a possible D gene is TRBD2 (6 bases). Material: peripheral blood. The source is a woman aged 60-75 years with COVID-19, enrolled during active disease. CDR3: CASSPGGDTGELFF. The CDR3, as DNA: TGTGCCAGCTCACCGGGAGGAGACACCGGGGAGCTGTTTTTT.